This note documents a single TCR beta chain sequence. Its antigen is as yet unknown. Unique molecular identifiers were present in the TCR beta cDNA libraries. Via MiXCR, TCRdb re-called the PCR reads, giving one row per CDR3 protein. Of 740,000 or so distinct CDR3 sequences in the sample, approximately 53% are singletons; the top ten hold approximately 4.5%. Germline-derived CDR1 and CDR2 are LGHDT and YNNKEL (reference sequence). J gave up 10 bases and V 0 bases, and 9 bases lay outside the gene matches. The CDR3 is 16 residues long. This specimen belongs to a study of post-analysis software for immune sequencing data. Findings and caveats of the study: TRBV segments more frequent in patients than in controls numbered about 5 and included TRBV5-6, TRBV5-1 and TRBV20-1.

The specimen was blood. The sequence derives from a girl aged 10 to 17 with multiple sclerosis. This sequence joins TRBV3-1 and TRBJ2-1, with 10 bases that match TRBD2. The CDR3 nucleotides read TGTGCCAGCAGCCAAGAATCCGGGACTAGCGAGTGGGAGCAGTTCTTC. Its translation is CASSQESGTSEWEQFF.